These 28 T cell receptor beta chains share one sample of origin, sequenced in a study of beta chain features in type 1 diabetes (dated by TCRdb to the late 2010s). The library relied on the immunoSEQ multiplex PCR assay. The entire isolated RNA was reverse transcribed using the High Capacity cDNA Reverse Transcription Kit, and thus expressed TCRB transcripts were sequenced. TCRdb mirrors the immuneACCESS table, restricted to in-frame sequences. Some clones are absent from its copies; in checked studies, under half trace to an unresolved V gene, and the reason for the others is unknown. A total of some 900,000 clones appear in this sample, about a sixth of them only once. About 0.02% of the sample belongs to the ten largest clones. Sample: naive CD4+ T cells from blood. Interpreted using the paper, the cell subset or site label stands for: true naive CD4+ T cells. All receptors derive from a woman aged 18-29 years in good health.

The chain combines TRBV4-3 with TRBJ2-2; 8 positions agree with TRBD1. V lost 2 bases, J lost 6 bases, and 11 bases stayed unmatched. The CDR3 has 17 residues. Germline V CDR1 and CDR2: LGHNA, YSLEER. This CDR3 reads CASSQTRQGMKPGELFF. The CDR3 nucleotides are TGCGCCAGCAGCCAAACGAGACAGGGGATGAAACCCGGGGAGCTGTTTTTT.

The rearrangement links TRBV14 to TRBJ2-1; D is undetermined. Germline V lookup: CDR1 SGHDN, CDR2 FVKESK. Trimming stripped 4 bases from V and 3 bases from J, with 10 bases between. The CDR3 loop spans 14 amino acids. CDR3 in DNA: TGTGCCAGCAGCCCCTCGTCTATCTACAATGAGCAGTTCTTC. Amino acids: CASSPSSIYNEQFF.

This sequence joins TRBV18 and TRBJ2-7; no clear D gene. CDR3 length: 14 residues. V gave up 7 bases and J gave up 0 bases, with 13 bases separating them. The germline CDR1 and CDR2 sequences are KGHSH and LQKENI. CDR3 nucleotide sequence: TGTGCCAGCTGCTCCGGCATCAGCTCCTACGAGCAGTACTTC. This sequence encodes CASCSGISSYEQYF.

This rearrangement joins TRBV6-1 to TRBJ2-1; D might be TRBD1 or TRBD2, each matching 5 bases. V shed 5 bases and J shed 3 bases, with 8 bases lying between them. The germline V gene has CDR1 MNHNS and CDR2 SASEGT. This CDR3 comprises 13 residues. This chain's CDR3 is CASSYGGYNEQFF. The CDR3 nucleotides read TGTGCCAGCAGTTATGGGGGCTACAATGAGCAGTTCTTC.

The CDR3 protein is CASSDLQGYYGYTF. Here the CDR3 DNA reads TGTGCCAGCAGTGACTTACAGGGGTACTATGGCTACACCTTC. J is TRBJ1-2 and V is TRBV25-1, with 7 bases identical to TRBD1. The J segment lost 3 bases and the V segment lost 3 bases, leaving 4 bases of the junction unmatched. Germline CDR1 is MGHDK and CDR2 is SYGVNS. The CDR3 contains 14 residues.

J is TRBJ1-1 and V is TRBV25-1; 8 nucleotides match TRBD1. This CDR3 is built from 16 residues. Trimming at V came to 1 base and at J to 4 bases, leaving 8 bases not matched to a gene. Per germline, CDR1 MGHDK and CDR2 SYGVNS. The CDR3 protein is CASSESGTGRFTEAFF. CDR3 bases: TGTGCCAGCAGTGAATCTGGGACAGGTCGGTTCACTGAAGCTTTCTTT.

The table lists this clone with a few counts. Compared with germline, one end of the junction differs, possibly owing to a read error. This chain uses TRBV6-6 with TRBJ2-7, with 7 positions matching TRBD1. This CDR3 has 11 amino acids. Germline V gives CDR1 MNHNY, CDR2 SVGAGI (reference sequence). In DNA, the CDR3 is TGTGCCAGCAGATACCACGACAGGGTGCACTTC. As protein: CASRYHDRVHF.

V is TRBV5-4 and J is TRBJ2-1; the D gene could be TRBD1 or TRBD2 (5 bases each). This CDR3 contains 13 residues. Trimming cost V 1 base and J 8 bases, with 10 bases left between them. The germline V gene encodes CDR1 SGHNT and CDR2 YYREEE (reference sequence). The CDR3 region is CASSLYGADEQFF. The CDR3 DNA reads TGTGCCAGCAGCTTGTACGGGGCAGATGAGCAGTTCTTC.

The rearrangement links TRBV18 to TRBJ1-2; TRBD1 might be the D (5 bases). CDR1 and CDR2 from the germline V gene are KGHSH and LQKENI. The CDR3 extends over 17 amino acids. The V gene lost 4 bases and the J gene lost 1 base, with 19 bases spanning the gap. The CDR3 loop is CASSRAGALGRNYGYTF. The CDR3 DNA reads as TGTGCCAGCTCACGGGCCGGCGCCTTGGGGCGTAACTATGGCTACACCTTC.

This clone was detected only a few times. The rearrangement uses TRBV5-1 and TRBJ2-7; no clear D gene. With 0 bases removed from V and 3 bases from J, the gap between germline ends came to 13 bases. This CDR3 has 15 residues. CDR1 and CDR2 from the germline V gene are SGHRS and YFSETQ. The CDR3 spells CASSLEGDPYYEQYF. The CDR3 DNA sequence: TGCGCCAGCAGCTTGGAAGGCGATCCGTACTACGAGCAGTACTTC.

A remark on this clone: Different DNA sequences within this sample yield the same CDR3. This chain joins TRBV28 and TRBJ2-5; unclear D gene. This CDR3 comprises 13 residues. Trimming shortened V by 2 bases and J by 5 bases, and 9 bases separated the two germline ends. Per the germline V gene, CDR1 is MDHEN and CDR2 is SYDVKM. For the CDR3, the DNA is TGTGCCAGCAGTTTAGGACGTTTGGAGACCCAGTACTTC. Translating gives CASSLGRLETQYF. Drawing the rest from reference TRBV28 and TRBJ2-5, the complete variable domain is DVKVTQSSRYLVKRTGEKVFLECVQDMDHENMFWYRQDPGLGLRLIYFSYDVKMKEKGDIPEGYSVSREKKERFSLILESASTNQTSMYLCASSLGRLETQYFGPGTRLLVL.

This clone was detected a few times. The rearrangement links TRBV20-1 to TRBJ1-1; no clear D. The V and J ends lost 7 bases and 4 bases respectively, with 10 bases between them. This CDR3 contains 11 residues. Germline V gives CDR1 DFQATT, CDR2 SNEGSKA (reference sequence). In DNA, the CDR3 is TGCAGTGAACTCCGGGCCACTGAAGCTTTCTTT. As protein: CSELRATEAFF.

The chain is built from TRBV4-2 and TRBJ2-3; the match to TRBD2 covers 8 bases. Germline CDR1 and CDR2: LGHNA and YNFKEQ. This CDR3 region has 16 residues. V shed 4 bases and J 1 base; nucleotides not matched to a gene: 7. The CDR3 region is CASSPPPREGTDTQYF. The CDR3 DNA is TGTGCCAGCAGCCCCCCTCCGCGGGAGGGCACAGATACGCAGTATTTT.

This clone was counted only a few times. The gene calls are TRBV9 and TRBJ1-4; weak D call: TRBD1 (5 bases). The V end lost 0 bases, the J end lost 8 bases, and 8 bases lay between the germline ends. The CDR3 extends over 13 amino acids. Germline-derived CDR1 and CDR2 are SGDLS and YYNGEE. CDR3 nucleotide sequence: TGTGCCAGCAGCGTAGAGGGGCGAGAAAAACTGTTTTTT. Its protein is CASSVEGREKLFF.

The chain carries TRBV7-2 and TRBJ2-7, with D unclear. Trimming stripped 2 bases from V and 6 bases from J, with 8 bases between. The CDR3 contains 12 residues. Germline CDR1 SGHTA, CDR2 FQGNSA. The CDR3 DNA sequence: TGTGCCAGCAGCTTACTGGGGATCGAGCAGTACTTC. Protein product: CASSLLGIEQYF.

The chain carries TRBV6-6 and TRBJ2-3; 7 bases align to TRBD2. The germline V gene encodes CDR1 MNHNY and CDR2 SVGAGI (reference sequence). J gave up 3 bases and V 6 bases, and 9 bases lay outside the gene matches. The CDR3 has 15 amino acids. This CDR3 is CASRVDLGGTDTQYF. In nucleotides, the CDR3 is TGTGCCAGCAGGGTTGATCTGGGGGGGACAGATACGCAGTATTTT.

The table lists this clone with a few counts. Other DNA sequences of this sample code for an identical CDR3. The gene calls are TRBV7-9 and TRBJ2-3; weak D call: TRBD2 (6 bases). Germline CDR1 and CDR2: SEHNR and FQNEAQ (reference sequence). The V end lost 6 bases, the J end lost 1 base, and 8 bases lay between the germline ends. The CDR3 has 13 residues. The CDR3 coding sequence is TGTGCCAGCAGTCCTAGCGGCACAGATACGCAGTATTTT. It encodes CASSPSGTDTQYF.

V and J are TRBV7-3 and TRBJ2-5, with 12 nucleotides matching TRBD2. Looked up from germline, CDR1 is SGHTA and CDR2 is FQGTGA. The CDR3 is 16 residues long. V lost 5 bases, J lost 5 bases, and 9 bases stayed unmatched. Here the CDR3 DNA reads TGTGCCAGCAGCCTCCAGGGGGGACTAGCGGGCGAGACCCAGTACTTC. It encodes CASSLQGGLAGETQYF.

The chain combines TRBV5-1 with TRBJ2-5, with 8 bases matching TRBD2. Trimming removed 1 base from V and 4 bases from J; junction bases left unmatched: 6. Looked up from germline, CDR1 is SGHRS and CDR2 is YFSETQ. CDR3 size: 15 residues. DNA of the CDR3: TGCGCCAGCAGCTTGAGTACGGGAGGGCCAGAGACCCAGTACTTC. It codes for CASSLSTGGPETQYF.

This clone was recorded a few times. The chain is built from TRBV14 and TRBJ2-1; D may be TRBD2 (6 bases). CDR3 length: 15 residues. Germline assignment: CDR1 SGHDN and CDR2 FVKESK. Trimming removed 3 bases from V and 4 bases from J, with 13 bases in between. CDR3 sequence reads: CASSQTKRVYNEQFF. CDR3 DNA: TGTGCCAGCAGCCAGACTAAGCGGGTGTACAATGAGCAGTTCTTC.

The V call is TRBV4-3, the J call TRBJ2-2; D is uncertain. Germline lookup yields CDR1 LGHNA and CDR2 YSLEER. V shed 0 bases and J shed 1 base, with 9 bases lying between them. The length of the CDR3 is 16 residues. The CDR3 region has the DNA TGCGCCAGCAGCCAAGATATATGGTTGAACACCGGGGAGCTGTTTTTT. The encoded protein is CASSQDIWLNTGELFF.

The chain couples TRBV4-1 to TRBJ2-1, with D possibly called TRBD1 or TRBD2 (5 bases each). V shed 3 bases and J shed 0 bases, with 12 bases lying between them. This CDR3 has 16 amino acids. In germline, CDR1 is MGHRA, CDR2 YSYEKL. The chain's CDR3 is CASSQQGRSSYNEQFF. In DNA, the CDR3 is TGCGCCAGCAGCCAGCAGGGACGGAGCTCCTACAATGAGCAGTTCTTC.

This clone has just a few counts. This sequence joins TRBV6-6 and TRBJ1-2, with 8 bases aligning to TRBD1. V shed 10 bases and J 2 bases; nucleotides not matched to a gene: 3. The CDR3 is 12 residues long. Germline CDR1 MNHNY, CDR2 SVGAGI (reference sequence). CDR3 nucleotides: TGTGCCACACGGACAGGGAACTATGGCTACACCTTC. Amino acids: CATRTGNYGYTF.

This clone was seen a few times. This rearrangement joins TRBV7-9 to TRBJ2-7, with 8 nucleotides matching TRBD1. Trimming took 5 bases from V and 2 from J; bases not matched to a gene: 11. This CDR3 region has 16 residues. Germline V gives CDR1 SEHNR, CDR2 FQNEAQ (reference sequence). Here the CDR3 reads CASSPQTGGAAYEQYF. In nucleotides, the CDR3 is TGTGCCAGCAGCCCCCAAACAGGGGGAGCCGCCTACGAGCAGTACTTC. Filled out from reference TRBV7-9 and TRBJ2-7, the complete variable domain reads DTGVSQNPRHKITKRGQNVTFRCDPISEHNRLYWYRQTLGQGPEFLTYFQNEAQLEKSRLLSDRFSAERPKGSFSTLEIQRTEQGDSAMYLCASSPQTGGAAYEQYFGPGTRLTVT.

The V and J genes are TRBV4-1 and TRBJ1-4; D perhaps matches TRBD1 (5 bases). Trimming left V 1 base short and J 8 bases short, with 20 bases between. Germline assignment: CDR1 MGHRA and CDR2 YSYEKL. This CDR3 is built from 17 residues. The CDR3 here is CASSQGRGRFLREKLFF. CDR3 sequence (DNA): TGCGCCAGCAGCCAAGGGAGGGGCCGCTTCCTTCGGGAAAAACTGTTTTTT.

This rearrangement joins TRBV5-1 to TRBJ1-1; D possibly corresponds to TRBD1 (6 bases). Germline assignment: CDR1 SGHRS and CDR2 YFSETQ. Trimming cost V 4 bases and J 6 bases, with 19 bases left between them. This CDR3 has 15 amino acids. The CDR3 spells CASSHTPGGSAEAFF. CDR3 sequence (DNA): TGCGCCAGCAGCCATACTCCGGGGGGCTCGGCTGAAGCTTTCTTT.

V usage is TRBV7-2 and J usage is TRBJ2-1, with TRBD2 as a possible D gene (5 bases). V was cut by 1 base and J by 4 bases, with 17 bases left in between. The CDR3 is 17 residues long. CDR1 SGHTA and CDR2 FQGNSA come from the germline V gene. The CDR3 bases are TGTGCCAGCAGCTTAGACTCCGTCGGAGGATCATACAATGAGCAGTTCTTC. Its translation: CASSLDSVGGSYNEQFF.

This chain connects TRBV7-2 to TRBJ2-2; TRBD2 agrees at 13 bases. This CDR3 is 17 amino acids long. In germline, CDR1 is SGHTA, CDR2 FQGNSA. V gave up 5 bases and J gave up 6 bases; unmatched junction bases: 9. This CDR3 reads CASSRQLAGGGPGELFF. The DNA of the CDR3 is TGTGCCAGCAGCCGTCAACTAGCGGGAGGGGGCCCCGGGGAGCTGTTTTTT.